These 3 T cell receptor beta chains came from one sample sequenced in a study of post-analysis software for immune sequencing data. Libraries were made from TCR beta cDNA, and they carried unique molecular identifiers. TCRdb reprocessed the PCR reads via MiXCR and lists one record per CDR3 protein. The data hold 150,000 to 200,000 distinct CDR3 sequences, with around 36% observed a single time. This specimen was blood, taken after autologous hematopoietic stem cell transplantation. The source is a girl aged 10-17 years with multiple sclerosis.

The rearrangement joins TRBV7-9 to TRBJ2-3; 7 bases match TRBD2. From germline, CDR1 is SEHNR and CDR2 FQNEAQ (reference sequence). Unmatched junction bases numbered 14, after V lost 5 bases and J lost 6 bases. The CDR3 extends over 16 amino acids. The CDR3 DNA sequence: TGTGCCAGCAGCCTATCTAGCGGCCCCCACCGGGATACGCAGTATTTT. This translates into CASSLSSGPHRDTQYF.

This clonotype was seen a handful of times. The V and J genes are TRBV30 and TRBJ1-2; 9 nucleotides line up with TRBD1. V trimming: 5 bases; J trimming: 7 bases; junction bases outside the gene matches: 23. Germline CDR1 GTSNPN, CDR2 SVGIG (reference sequence). The CDR3 spans 18 residues. The chain's CDR3 is CAWALVRTGDAPGAGYTF. The CDR3 bases are TGTGCCTGGGCCTTGGTTAGGACAGGGGACGCACCGGGCGCTGGCTACACCTTC.

This clonotype was found many times. The genes are TRBV25-1 and TRBJ2-7, with D possibly being TRBD1 or TRBD2 (6 bases each). V lost 3 bases and J 4 bases, leaving 19 bases between the germline ends. Germline CDR1 MGHDK, CDR2 SYGVNS. The CDR3 is 16 residues long. This chain's CDR3 is CASSERRDKSKYEQYF. DNA for the CDR3: TGTGCCAGCAGTGAGAGGCGGGACAAGTCTAAATACGAGCAGTACTTC.